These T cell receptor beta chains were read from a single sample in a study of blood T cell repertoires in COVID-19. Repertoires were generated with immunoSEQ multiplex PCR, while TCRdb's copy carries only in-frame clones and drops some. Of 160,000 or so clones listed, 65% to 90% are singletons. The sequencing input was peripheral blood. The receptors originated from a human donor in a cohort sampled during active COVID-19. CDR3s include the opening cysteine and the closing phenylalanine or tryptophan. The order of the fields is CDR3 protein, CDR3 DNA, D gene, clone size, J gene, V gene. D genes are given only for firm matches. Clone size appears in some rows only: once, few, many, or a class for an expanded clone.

CDR3 protein: CASSPGTPSYEQYF; CDR3 DNA: TGTGCCAGTAGTCCCGGGACACCTTCCTACGAGCAGTACTTC; D gene: NA; clone size: NA; J gene: TRBJ2-7; V gene: TRBV19
CDR3 protein: CASSQDGTGPYNEQFF; CDR3 DNA: TGCGCCAGCAGCCAAGACGGGACTGGCCCCTACAATGAGCAGTTCTTC; D gene: NA; clone size: NA; J gene: TRBJ2-1; V gene: TRBV4-3
CDR3 protein: CASSFQTGEEKLFF; CDR3 DNA: TGTGCCAGCAGCTTCCAGACAGGAGAGGAAAAACTGTTTTTT; D gene: NA; clone size: NA; J gene: TRBJ1-4; V gene: TRBV7-2
CDR3 protein: CASSLAGGWETQYF; CDR3 DNA: TGCGCCAGCAGCTTGGCCGGGGGTTGGGAGACCCAGTACTTC; D gene: NA; clone size: once; J gene: TRBJ2-5; V gene: TRBV5-1
CDR3 protein: CASSGQVNYEQYF; CDR3 DNA: TGTGCCAGCAGCGGGCAGGTGAACTACGAGCAGTACTTC; D gene: NA; clone size: once; J gene: TRBJ2-7; V gene: TRBV7-9
CDR3 protein: CASSQGSAEGKYGYTF; CDR3 DNA: TGCGCCAGCAGCCAGGGCTCGGCAGAGGGCAAGTATGGCTACACCTTC; D gene: NA; clone size: NA; J gene: TRBJ1-2; V gene: TRBV4-3
CDR3 protein: CASSYSTGLTGNTIYF; CDR3 DNA: TGTGCCAGCAGTTACTCCACAGGTCTTACTGGAAACACCATATATTTT; D gene: NA; clone size: NA; J gene: TRBJ1-3; V gene: TRBV6-6
CDR3 protein: CASSQDRGSYEQYF; CDR3 DNA: TGTGCCAGCAGCCAAGACAGGGGCTCCTACGAGCAGTACTTC; D gene: NA; clone size: NA; J gene: TRBJ2-7; V gene: TRBV4-2
CDR3 protein: CASRPTGMDTGELFF; CDR3 DNA: TGTGCCAGCAGGCCGACAGGGATGGACACCGGGGAGCTGTTTTTT; D gene: TRBD1; clone size: NA; J gene: TRBJ2-2; V gene: TRBV6-5
CDR3 protein: CASSNGQANTGELFF; CDR3 DNA: TGCGCCAGCAGCAATGGACAGGCGAACACCGGGGAGCTGTTTTTT; D gene: TRBD1; clone size: NA; J gene: TRBJ2-2; V gene: TRBV5-1
CDR3 protein: CASSPRDRLVYEQYF; CDR3 DNA: TGTGCCAGCAGCCCCCGGGACAGGCTCGTCTACGAGCAGTACTTC; D gene: TRBD1; clone size: NA; J gene: TRBJ2-7; V gene: TRBV11-1
CDR3 protein: CASREGANTGELFF; CDR3 DNA: TGCGCCAGCAGGGAAGGGGCGAACACCGGGGAGCTGTTTTTT; D gene: NA; clone size: NA; J gene: TRBJ2-2; V gene: TRBV10-1
CDR3 protein: CASSQGLLNTEAFF; CDR3 DNA: TGCGCCAGCAGCCAGGGACTCCTGAACACTGAAGCTTTCTTT; D gene: NA; clone size: NA; J gene: TRBJ1-1; V gene: TRBV5-1
CDR3 protein: CASSISAGYNEQFF; CDR3 DNA: TGTGCCAGTAGTATAAGCGCGGGGTACAATGAGCAGTTCTTC; D gene: NA; clone size: NA; J gene: TRBJ2-1; V gene: TRBV19
CDR3 protein: CASSFLRDRGTDTQYF; CDR3 DNA: TGTGCCAGCAGTTTTCTCCGGGACAGAGGCACAGATACGCAGTATTTT; D gene: TRBD1; clone size: NA; J gene: TRBJ2-3; V gene: TRBV28
CDR3 protein: CASSPGQGANQPQHF; CDR3 DNA: TGTGCCAGCAGCCCTGGACAGGGGGCTAATCAGCCCCAGCATTTT; D gene: TRBD1; clone size: NA; J gene: TRBJ1-5; V gene: TRBV5-4
CDR3 protein: CASSFPTGGARSPLHF; CDR3 DNA: TGTGCCAGCAGCTTCCCGACAGGGGGCGCTAGGTCACCCCTCCACTTT; D gene: TRBD1; clone size: NA; J gene: TRBJ1-6; V gene: TRBV6-6
CDR3 protein: CASSLVTSSEQFF; CDR3 DNA: TGTGCCAGCAGCTTAGTGACTTCGAGTGAGCAGTTCTTC; D gene: NA; clone size: NA; J gene: TRBJ2-1; V gene: TRBV11-2
CDR3 protein: CASSQDWGPGYGYTF; CDR3 DNA: TGCGCCAGCAGCCAAGATTGGGGGCCCGGCTATGGCTACACCTTC; D gene: NA; clone size: NA; J gene: TRBJ1-2; V gene: TRBV4-3
CDR3 protein: CASSRQGTNQPQHF; CDR3 DNA: TGTGCCAGCAGCCGACAGGGGACTAATCAGCCCCAGCATTTT; D gene: TRBD1; clone size: few; J gene: TRBJ1-5; V gene: TRBV4-2
CDR3 protein: CASSPTGGTQPQHF; CDR3 DNA: TGTGCCAGCAGCCCGACAGGGGGCACTCAGCCCCAGCATTTT; D gene: TRBD1; clone size: few; J gene: TRBJ1-5; V gene: TRBV3-1/TRBV3-2
CDR3 protein: CASSPRGGTGANVLTF; CDR3 DNA: TGTGCCAGCAGCCCACGGGGAGGGACAGGGGCCAACGTCCTGACTTTC; D gene: NA; clone size: few; J gene: TRBJ2-6; V gene: TRBV11-1
CDR3 protein: CASSLAGAGRSGEQYF; CDR3 DNA: TGTGCCAGCAGCTTGGCAGGGGCAGGGCGGAGCGGCGAGCAGTACTTC; D gene: NA; clone size: NA; J gene: TRBJ2-7; V gene: TRBV5-6
CDR3 protein: CASRFTGGNTGELFF; CDR3 DNA: TGTGCCAGCAGGTTTACGGGGGGGAACACCGGGGAGCTGTTTTTT; D gene: TRBD2; clone size: NA; J gene: TRBJ2-2; V gene: TRBV27
CDR3 protein: CASSPRTSGGADTQYF; CDR3 DNA: TGTGCCAGCTCACCCCGAACTAGCGGGGGGGCTGATACGCAGTATTTT; D gene: TRBD2; clone size: NA; J gene: TRBJ2-3; V gene: TRBV18
CDR3 protein: CASSVRLVEGETQYF; CDR3 DNA: TGTGCCAGCAGCGTCAGACTAGTCGAGGGGGAGACCCAGTACTTC; D gene: NA; clone size: NA; J gene: TRBJ2-5; V gene: TRBV9
CDR3 protein: CASSLVAGDNQPQHF; CDR3 DNA: TGTGCCAGCAGCTTAGTGGCAGGGGACAATCAGCCCCAGCATTTT; D gene: NA; clone size: NA; J gene: TRBJ1-5; V gene: TRBV7-6
CDR3 protein: CASRPEANNSPLHF; CDR3 DNA: TGTGCCAGCCGCCCGGAGGCCAATAATTCACCCCTCCACTTT; D gene: NA; clone size: NA; J gene: TRBJ1-6; V gene: TRBV6-5
CDR3 protein: CASSLVGTGGYEQYF; CDR3 DNA: TGTGCCAGCAGCTTAGTAGGGACAGGGGGCTACGAGCAGTACTTC; D gene: TRBD1; clone size: NA; J gene: TRBJ2-7; V gene: TRBV11-2
CDR3 protein: CASSPWDSSTYEQYF; CDR3 DNA: TGTGCCAGTAGCCCTTGGGACAGCAGTACCTACGAGCAGTACTTC; D gene: TRBD1; clone size: NA; J gene: TRBJ2-7; V gene: TRBV19
CDR3 protein: CASSQESQGLVRGYTF; CDR3 DNA: TGTGCCAGCAGCCAAGAATCACAGGGGCTAGTCAGGGGCTACACCTTC; D gene: TRBD1; clone size: NA; J gene: TRBJ1-2; V gene: TRBV3-1/TRBV3-2
CDR3 protein: CASRPTGSDGYTF; CDR3 DNA: TGTGCCAGCAGACCCACAGGGTCGGATGGCTACACCTTC; D gene: NA; clone size: NA; J gene: TRBJ1-2; V gene: TRBV6-6
CDR3 protein: CASSMGLAGDDEQYF; CDR3 DNA: TGTGCCAGTAGTATGGGACTAGCGGGAGATGACGAGCAGTACTTC; D gene: TRBD2; clone size: few; J gene: TRBJ2-7; V gene: TRBV19
CDR3 protein: CASTSGAIYGYTF; CDR3 DNA: TGTGCCAGCACCTCTGGGGCCATCTATGGCTACACCTTC; D gene: NA; clone size: NA; J gene: TRBJ1-2; V gene: TRBV7-8
CDR3 protein: CASSSLRLAKDEQYF; CDR3 DNA: TGTGCCAGCAGCTCCCTTCGACTAGCGAAGGACGAGCAGTACTTC; D gene: TRBD2; clone size: few; J gene: TRBJ2-7; V gene: TRBV11-2
CDR3 protein: CASSQAGAGGREQYF; CDR3 DNA: TGTGCCAGCAGCCAAGCCGGAGCGGGAGGGCGCGAGCAGTACTTC; D gene: TRBD2; clone size: NA; J gene: TRBJ2-7; V gene: TRBV3-1/TRBV3-2
CDR3 protein: CASTGGLSWGYTF; CDR3 DNA: TGTGCCAGCACGGGGGGCCTCTCCTGGGGCTACACCTTC; D gene: NA; clone size: once; J gene: TRBJ1-2; V gene: TRBV9
CDR3 protein: CASSIAQGLGYTF; CDR3 DNA: TGTGCCAGTAGTATAGCCCAGGGACTTGGCTACACCTTC; D gene: NA; clone size: few; J gene: TRBJ1-2; V gene: TRBV19
CDR3 protein: CASSQEPSGGQETQYF; CDR3 DNA: TGCGCCAGCAGCCAAGAACCTAGCGGGGGCCAAGAGACCCAGTACTTC; D gene: TRBD2; clone size: NA; J gene: TRBJ2-5; V gene: TRBV4-1
CDR3 protein: CASRSQGEQFF; CDR3 DNA: TGCGCCAGCAGATCCCAGGGTGAGCAGTTCTTC; D gene: NA; clone size: NA; J gene: TRBJ2-1; V gene: TRBV4-1
CDR3 protein: CSVAGQGGQPQHF; CDR3 DNA: TGCAGCGTAGCGGGACAGGGAGGGCAGCCCCAGCATTTT; D gene: TRBD1; clone size: once; J gene: TRBJ1-5; V gene: TRBV29-1
CDR3 protein: CASSAGTGRTGELFF; CDR3 DNA: TGTGCCAGTAGCGCCGGGACAGGGAGAACCGGGGAGCTGTTTTTT; D gene: TRBD1; clone size: NA; J gene: TRBJ2-2; V gene: TRBV19
CDR3 protein: CAITVQGWTNYGYTF; CDR3 DNA: TGTGCCATCACTGTCCAGGGGTGGACTAACTATGGCTACACCTTC; D gene: NA; clone size: NA; J gene: TRBJ1-2; V gene: TRBV6-5
CDR3 protein: CASSVASQETQYF; CDR3 DNA: TGTGCCAGCAGCGTCGCCAGCCAAGAGACCCAGTACTTC; D gene: NA; clone size: NA; J gene: TRBJ2-5; V gene: TRBV9
CDR3 protein: CASSGPPWDRSSYEQYF; CDR3 DNA: TGTGCCAGCAGTGGGCCCCCGTGGGACAGGTCTTCCTACGAGCAGTACTTC; D gene: TRBD1; clone size: NA; J gene: TRBJ2-7; V gene: TRBV6-1
CDR3 protein: CASTGGVNTIYF; CDR3 DNA: TGTGCCAGCACCGGGGGTGTGAACACCATATATTTT; D gene: NA; clone size: NA; J gene: TRBJ1-3; V gene: TRBV28
CDR3 protein: CATSPRTMTMNTEAFF; CDR3 DNA: TGTGCCACCAGCCCCCGGACAATGACCATGAACACTGAAGCTTTCTTT; D gene: NA; clone size: NA; J gene: TRBJ1-1; V gene: TRBV15
CDR3 protein: CAIALGGSSNTDTQYF; CDR3 DNA: TGTGCCATCGCTCTAGGGGGATCCTCTAACACAGATACGCAGTATTTT; D gene: NA; clone size: few; J gene: TRBJ2-3; V gene: TRBV10-3